The clone carrying this T cell receptor beta chain showed up just once. This entry comes from a study of OX40 agonist ivuxolimab in advanced cancers. Germline CDR1 and CDR2: SGHKS and YYEKEE (reference sequence). This CDR3 contains 15 residues. Germline trimming cut 2 bases from V and 8 bases from J; bases unmatched to any gene: 6. Using immunoSEQ multiplex PCR, the repertoire was profiled, and TCRdb retains in-frame clones only, with some absent. Altogether about 64,000 clones are present, roughly 84% being singletons, with the ten largest covering about 2.3%. The clonotype was recovered from an adult with an advanced solid tumor such as melanoma, head and neck, liver or kidney cancer. The chain joins TRBV5-5 to TRBJ1-4, with 10 bases matching TRBD1. Sample: CD4+ or CD8+ T cells sorted from blood, taken in a trial of the OX40 agonist ivuxolimab. CDR3 sequence (DNA): TGTGCCAGCAGCTTTGATCGGACAGGGGGGGAAAAACTGTTTTTT. This sequence encodes CASSFDRTGGEKLFF. The full variable domain, in which reference TRBV5-5 and TRBJ1-4 provide the parts outside the CDR3, is DAGVTQSPTHLIKTRGQQVTLRCSPISGHKSVSWYQQVLGQGPQFIFQYYEKEERGRGNFPDRFSARQFPNYSSELNVNALLLGDSALYLCASSFDRTGGEKLFFGSGTQLSVL.